A single sample gave rise to the 5 T cell receptor beta chains below, sequenced in a study of Ad26.COV2.S vaccination and SARS-CoV-2 variants. Treatment meaning: roughly 18 received Ad26.COV2.S at low or high dose, single or two shots; about 5 received placebo; per-sample allocation not given. Samples were taken on day 63 after the first vaccine or placebo injection. The assay was immunoSEQ multiplex PCR, and TCRdb's table has in-frame clones only and misses some. The sample records roughly 320,000 clones, around 84% being singletons. The sample was peripheral blood, taken in a trial of Ad26.COV2.S vaccine versus placebo. Every receptor here comes from a person between 18 and 60 years old who received the Ad26.COV2.S COVID-19 vaccine or a placebo.

The chain employs TRBV7-2 and TRBJ1-2; maybe TRBD1 (6 bases). The CDR3 covers 15 residues. The germline gives CDR1 SGHTA, CDR2 FQGNSA. Deletions cut 5 bases from V and 7 bases from J, with 20 bases between. As DNA, the CDR3 is TGTGCCAGCAGCACCTACCCACCCCGGACAGCTGGCTACACCTTC. This gives the protein CASSTYPPRTAGYTF.

The CDR3 loop is CAISGSRAEETQYF. Here the CDR3 DNA reads TGTGCCATCAGTGGGTCCAGGGCCGAAGAGACCCAGTACTTC. The gene calls are TRBV10-3 and TRBJ2-5, with D maybe TRBD1 (5 bases). This CDR3 region has 14 residues. Trimming stripped 4 bases from V and 3 bases from J, with 12 bases between. Germline values: CDR1 ENHRY, CDR2 SYGVKD.

This clone came up a few times. The V gene is TRBV15, the J gene TRBJ2-3, with D maybe TRBD2 (5 bases). The CDR3 contains 15 residues. Trimming took off 3 bases at V and 0 bases at J, with 10 bases between the two ends. The germline gives CDR1 LNHNV, CDR2 YYDKDF (reference sequence). CDR3 residues: CATSRADFSTDTQYF. The CDR3 coding sequence is TGTGCCACCAGCAGGGCGGACTTCAGCACAGATACGCAGTATTTT.

The V and J genes are TRBV5-1 and TRBJ2-1; the D gene is possibly TRBD1 (5 bases). Per the germline V gene, CDR1 is SGHRS and CDR2 is YFSETQ. The CDR3 has 16 amino acids. The V end was cut by 4 bases, the J end by 4 bases, with 18 bases between. The CDR3 DNA follows: TGCGCCAGCAGCCCCGGTGTTAAGGGGTCTTACAATGAGCAGTTCTTC. It specifies CASSPGVKGSYNEQFF.

The chain combines TRBV19 with TRBJ1-5; D not resolved. In germline, CDR1 is LNHDA, CDR2 SQIVND (reference sequence). This CDR3 region has 14 residues. Trimming removed 3 bases at V and 4 bases at J, with 10 bases between. Here the CDR3 DNA reads TGTGCCAGTAGTATCCGTGGAGGGAATCAGCCCCAGCATTTT. Protein: CASSIRGGNQPQHF.